The 30 T cell receptor beta chains given below trace back to one sample, sequenced in a study of shared clonotypes between healthy human individuals. Repertoires were generated with immunoSEQ multiplex PCR, while TCRdb's copy carries only in-frame clones and drops some. The table includes 950,000 to 1,200,000 clones, 70% to 85% detected once. Sequenced sample: memory CD4+ T cells from PBMCs. Sample subset: CD45RA-negative fraction. The receptors stem from a young man in good health. Some clones in this sample may be carry-over from other donors' samples.

The V and J genes are TRBV4-1 and TRBJ2-7, with TRBD1 as a possible D gene (6 bases). V was cut by 1 base and J by 12 bases, with 22 bases left in between. This CDR3 has 15 residues. CDR1 is MGHRA, CDR2 YSYEKL, per germline. CDR3 amino acids: CASSQGTEPGAYPYF. CDR3 sequence (DNA): TGCGCCAGCAGCCAAGGGACAGAGCCTGGAGCTTACCCGTACTTC.

The chain couples TRBV29-1 to TRBJ2-1, with 10 positions matching TRBD2. From germline, CDR1 is SQVTM and CDR2 ANQGSEA. The CDR3 runs to 14 residues. J lost 5 bases, V lost 2 bases, and 3 bases had no gene match. The CDR3 DNA sequence: TGCAGCGTTGAAATTGGACTAGCGGACAATGAGCAGTTCTTC. Its protein is CSVEIGLADNEQFF.

This clone has more than one count but fewer than ten. V is TRBV19 and J is TRBJ2-7; 10 positions match TRBD2. This CDR3 has 13 amino acids. The germline V gene encodes CDR1 LNHDA and CDR2 SQIVND (reference sequence). The V gene end was trimmed by 8 bases and the J gene end by 6 bases; junction bases not matched to a gene: 7. The CDR3 protein is CASRQAGGREQYF. The CDR3 coding sequence is TGTGCCAGTCGCCAAGCGGGAGGGCGCGAGCAGTACTTC.

The chain's CDR3 is CASRWTGGALHGYTF. CDR3 DNA: TGTGCCAGCAGATGGACAGGGGGGGCTCTGCATGGCTACACCTTC. The rearrangement uses TRBV2 and TRBJ1-2; 10 bases map to TRBD1. This CDR3 region has 15 residues. Trimming removed 6 bases from V and 6 bases from J; junction bases left unmatched: 10. From germline, CDR1 is SNHLY and CDR2 FYNNEI.

This clone has just one count. V is TRBV18 and J is TRBJ2-7; D is possibly TRBD1 (6 bases). Germline V gene lookup returns CDR1 KGHSH and CDR2 LQKENI. Between the trimmed V and J ends, which lost 0 bases and 2 bases, there was a span of 11 bases. This CDR3 is 15 amino acids long. The CDR3 reads CASSPPSSGAYEQYF. The CDR3 coding sequence is TGTGCCAGCTCACCACCGAGCTCAGGGGCCTACGAGCAGTACTTC.

The chain has TRBV30 and TRBJ2-7; TRBD1 matches at 9 bases. The V gene end was trimmed by 0 bases and the J gene end by 0 bases; junction bases not matched to a gene: 3. CDR3 length equals 15 residues. Germline values: CDR1 GTSNPN, CDR2 SVGIG (reference sequence). The CDR3 here is CAWSVGTGYSYEQYF. The CDR3 DNA follows: TGTGCCTGGAGTGTAGGGACAGGGTACTCCTACGAGCAGTACTTC.

The chain uses TRBV7-9 and TRBJ2-3; possible D gene TRBD1, 5 bases. Germline CDR1 and CDR2: SEHNR and FQNEAQ (reference sequence). The CDR3 is 14 residues long. Trimming left V 1 base short and J 2 bases short, with 7 bases between. CDR3 DNA: TGTGCCAGCAGCTTAGACAGGACCACAGATACGCAGTATTTT. Protein product: CASSLDRTTDTQYF.

The J gene is TRBJ2-5, the V gene TRBV9; unclear D gene. Trimming left V 0 bases short and J 5 bases short, with 20 bases between. The CDR3 length is 17 residues. Germline-derived CDR1 and CDR2 are SGDLS and YYNGEE. CDR3 region: CASSVVGDSLERETQYF. The CDR3 region has the DNA TGTGCCAGCAGCGTAGTTGGAGATTCCTTGGAGCGCGAGACCCAGTACTTC.

In the case of this clone: A much bigger clone sits one base away, suggesting this may be a read error. The V call is TRBV11-3, the J call TRBJ2-1; D gene uncertain. Trimming stripped 3 bases from V and 0 bases from J, with 3 bases between. Germline values: CDR1 SGHNT, CDR2 YENEEA. The CDR3 has 13 residues. This CDR3 is CASSFNSYNEQFF. The CDR3, as DNA: TGTGCCAGCAGCTTCAACTCCTACAATGAGCAGTTCTTC.

The chain couples TRBV27 to TRBJ2-7, with D hard to call. Germline-derived CDR1 and CDR2 are MNHEY and SMNVEV (reference sequence). The CDR3 is 15 amino acids. The ends were cut back, 4 bases at V and 3 bases at J, with 16 bases in the middle. As DNA, the CDR3 is TGTGCCAGCAGTTCCCTGGGCGCTAGGTTCTACGAGCAGTACTTC. It encodes CASSSLGARFYEQYF.

V usage is TRBV2 and J usage is TRBJ2-2; the match to TRBD2 covers 12 bases. Losses at the gene ends were 4 bases for V and 0 bases for J; bases not matched to a gene: 9. The CDR3 is made up of 19 amino acids. Germline V gene data show CDR1 as SNHLY and CDR2 as FYNNEI. The CDR3 bases are TGTGCCAGCAGTGTCCGCGGACTAGCGGGGAATTCGAACACCGGGGAGCTGTTTTTT. It yields the protein CASSVRGLAGNSNTGELFF.

The V call is TRBV20-1, the J call TRBJ2-3; no clear D. The CDR3 spans 11 residues. Trimming left V 5 bases short and J 3 bases short, with 6 bases between. Looked up from germline, CDR1 is DFQATT and CDR2 is SNEGSKA (reference sequence). The DNA of the CDR3 is TGCAGTGCTGCTAGGACAGATACGCAGTATTTT. Amino acid sequence: CSAARTDTQYF.

The chain links TRBV18 to TRBJ1-2; D remains unclear. The CDR3 contains 15 residues. Germline V gives CDR1 KGHSH, CDR2 LQKENI. Deletions cut 4 bases from V and 1 base from J, with 13 bases between. Here the CDR3 reads CASSLTPDDNYGYTF. Written as DNA, the CDR3 is TGTGCCAGCTCACTTACACCAGATGATAACTATGGCTACACCTTC.

The V and J genes are TRBV9 and TRBJ2-7; 8 bases are a match to TRBD2. J was trimmed by 2 bases and V by 4 bases; bases with no gene match: 5. The CDR3 length is 14 residues. Looked up from germline, CDR1 is SGDLS and CDR2 is YYNGEE. The CDR3: CASSTTSDPYEQYF. The CDR3 region has the DNA TGTGCCAGCAGCACGACTAGCGACCCCTACGAGCAGTACTTC.

J is TRBJ1-2 and V is TRBV5-1, with D perhaps TRBD1 (6 bases). This CDR3 spans 18 amino acids. Germline assignment: CDR1 SGHRS and CDR2 YFSETQ. V lost 0 bases and J 0 bases, leaving 18 bases between the germline ends. The DNA for the CDR3 is TGCGCCAGCAGCTTGGGACTTACCTACGGACAGCCTAACTATGGCTACACCTTC. This codes for CASSLGLTYGQPNYGYTF.

This clone has just one count. This chain uses TRBV5-5 with TRBJ2-7, with D uncertain. The CDR3 totals 15 residues. In germline, CDR1 is SGHKS, CDR2 YYEKEE (reference sequence). V shed 0 bases and J shed 2 bases, with 12 bases lying between them. The DNA of the CDR3 is TGTGCCAGCAGCTTGGCACCAGTTTCGACCTACGAGCAGTACTTC. This gives the protein CASSLAPVSTYEQYF.

The rearrangement joins TRBV28 to TRBJ1-1; D is possibly TRBD1 (6 bases). The CDR3 is made up of 15 amino acids. Germline V CDR1 and CDR2: MDHEN, SYDVKM. Deletions cut 4 bases from V and 0 bases from J, with 12 bases between. This chain's CDR3 is CASSWGGRMNTEAFF. For the CDR3, the DNA is TGTGCCAGCAGTTGGGGGGGGCGCATGAACACTGAAGCTTTCTTT.

V and J are TRBV28 and TRBJ1-2, with 9 bases aligning to TRBD1. The CDR3 loop spans 15 amino acids. The germline gives CDR1 MDHEN, CDR2 SYDVKM. The ends lost 3 bases at V and 7 bases at J; junction bases unmatched: 9. CDR3 amino acids: CASSFVDRGGSGYTF. CDR3 nucleotides: TGTGCCAGCAGTTTTGTGGACAGGGGTGGATCTGGCTACACCTTC.

The chain carries TRBV10-2 and TRBJ2-7; D is perhaps TRBD1 or TRBD2 (6 bases each). The V end lost 6 bases, the J end lost 4 bases, and 13 bases lay between the germline ends. Germline V gene lookup returns CDR1 WSHSY and CDR2 SAAADI. CDR3 length: 13 residues. The CDR3 sequence is CASRLGGVYEQYF. The DNA of the CDR3 is TGCGCCAGCAGGCTCGGGGGCGTTTACGAGCAGTACTTC.

This clone was seen more than once but under ten times. The chain employs TRBV10-3 and TRBJ1-1; the D is unclear. CDR3 length equals 13 residues. Germline V lookup: CDR1 ENHRY, CDR2 SYGVKD. Trimming stripped 2 bases from V and 6 bases from J, with 10 bases between. This CDR3 reads CAISEPQSPEAFF. In DNA, the CDR3 is TGTGCCATCAGTGAGCCCCAGAGCCCTGAAGCTTTCTTT.

The CDR3 here is CASKGGQGSTGELFF. DNA for the CDR3: TGTGCCAGCAAAGGGGGGCAGGGAAGCACCGGGGAGCTGTTTTTT. This chain links TRBV2 with TRBJ2-2; D is possibly TRBD1 or TRBD2 (6 bases each). The CDR3 loop spans 15 amino acids. The germline V gene has CDR1 SNHLY and CDR2 FYNNEI. V lost 7 bases and J 4 bases, leaving 16 bases between the germline ends.

This sequence joins TRBV2 and TRBJ1-1; D possibly corresponds to TRBD1 (6 bases). Germline assignment: CDR1 SNHLY and CDR2 FYNNEI. V gave up 6 bases and J gave up 12 bases, with 20 bases separating them. This CDR3 is built from 13 residues. The CDR3 region is CASSGRGQRIPFF. The CDR3 nucleotides read TGTGCCAGCAGCGGGCGGGGACAAAGGATACCTTTCTTT.

The V gene is TRBV18, the J gene TRBJ2-3; D is unclear. Per germline, CDR1 KGHSH and CDR2 LQKENI. Trimming pared 3 bases from V and 2 bases from J, leaving 9 bases between. This CDR3 has 14 amino acids. The CDR3 DNA reads as TGTGCCAGCTCACCGGAAAGGAACACAGATACGCAGTATTTT. It yields the protein CASSPERNTDTQYF.

This rearrangement joins TRBV6-1 to TRBJ2-7; 9 bases line up with TRBD1. With V trimmed by 7 bases and J by 7 bases, 11 bases remained unmatched. CDR3 length: 14 residues. Germline CDR1 and CDR2: MNHNS and SASEGT. CDR3 bases: TGTGCCAGCAAGGTGGGACAGGGATTTCTGGAGCAGTACTTC. Encoded protein: CASKVGQGFLEQYF.

The rearrangement links TRBV6-6 to TRBJ1-3, with TRBD1 as a possible D gene (5 bases). This CDR3 is 15 amino acids long. In germline, CDR1 is MNHNY, CDR2 SVGAGI (reference sequence). Trimming stripped 6 bases from V and 0 bases from J, with 12 bases between. The CDR3 bases are TGTGCCAGCAGGTTTTGGGGGGGCTCTGGAAACACCATATATTTT. Its protein is CASRFWGGSGNTIYF.

Regarding this clone: In the same sample, other DNA sequences code for this CDR3. The chain uses TRBV18 and TRBJ2-7, with D uncertain. Germline V gene data show CDR1 as KGHSH and CDR2 as LQKENI. Trimming removed 3 bases from V and 4 bases from J, with 4 bases in between. The CDR3 is 11 residues long. Here the CDR3 DNA reads TGTGCCAGCTCACCCGGTTACGAGCAGTACTTC. Its protein product is CASSPGYEQYF.

The chain combines TRBV7-2 with TRBJ1-4; D unclear. CDR3 length equals 15 residues. Germline-derived CDR1 and CDR2 are SGHTA and FQGNSA. The V end was cut by 3 bases, the J end by 3 bases, with 11 bases between. The CDR3 nucleotides read TGTGCCAGCAGCTTCCAAGGGATGGCTAATGAAAAACTGTTTTTT. Its protein product is CASSFQGMANEKLFF.

The rearrangement uses TRBV7-2 and TRBJ1-2; 10 nucleotides align to TRBD1. The CDR3 has 14 amino acids. The V and J ends lost 5 bases and 7 bases, in that order; junction bases with no gene match: 7. The V gene's germline CDR1 is SGHTA and CDR2 FQGNSA. The chain's CDR3 is CASSPDGTGAGYTF. CDR3 nucleotides: TGTGCCAGCAGCCCTGACGGGACAGGGGCTGGCTACACCTTC.

This clone has only one observation. V and J are TRBV5-1 and TRBJ2-2; 11 bases fit TRBD2. Trimming took 3 bases from V and 0 from J; bases not matched to a gene: 7. Germline V gives CDR1 SGHRS, CDR2 YFSETQ. The CDR3 has 18 amino acids. Here the CDR3 DNA reads TGCGCCAGCAGCTCGGCCGGGACTAGCGGTGCGAACACCGGGGAGCTGTTTTTT. Translation: CASSSAGTSGANTGELFF.

The rearrangement uses TRBV7-6 and TRBJ1-2; possibly TRBD1 for D (5 bases). The germline CDR1 and CDR2 sequences are SGHVS and FNYEAQ. Trimming removed 0 bases at V and 3 bases at J, with 17 bases between. The CDR3 length is 17 residues. This chain's CDR3 is CASSLASSPGGDYGYTF. In DNA form, the CDR3 reads TGTGCCAGCAGCTTAGCGTCATCCCCCGGAGGGGACTATGGCTACACCTTC. Drawing the rest from reference TRBV7-6 and TRBJ1-2, the complete variable domain is GAGVSQSPRYKVTKRGQDVALRCDPISGHVSLYWYRQALGQGPEFLTYFNYEAQQDKSGLPNDRFSAERPEGSISTLTIQRTEQRDSAMYRCASSLASSPGGDYGYTFGSGTRLTVV.